A single sample is the source of the 15 T cell receptor beta chains below, sequenced in a study of T cell responses to AZD1222 COVID-19 vaccine. The method was immunoSEQ multiplex PCR; TCRdb's version includes in-frame clones alone and lacks a portion of them. The table has roughly 110,000 clones, around 89% seen once. Here the sequenced sample was peripheral blood, taken on day 0 of AZD1222 vaccination. The receptors derive from an adult in good health.

The gene calls are TRBV9 and TRBJ2-2; 7 bases fit TRBD2. The germline V gene has CDR1 SGDLS and CDR2 YYNGEE. This CDR3 has 16 amino acids. J gave up 1 base and V 2 bases, and 5 bases lay outside the gene matches. The CDR3 nucleotides are TGTGCCAGCAGCGTTCTTGGCGGGGGGAACACCGGGGAGCTGTTTTTT. It translates to CASSVLGGGNTGELFF.

The chain has TRBV7-3 and TRBJ2-2, with D uncertain. There are 12 residues in the CDR3. V was clipped by 5 bases and J by 7 bases, with 8 bases between them. CDR1 is SGHTA and CDR2 is FQGTGA in the germline V gene. CDR3 nucleotide sequence: TGTGCCAGCAGCGGTCAATACGGGGAGCTGTTTTTT. As protein: CASSGQYGELFF. Variable domain in full (rest from reference TRBV7-3 and TRBJ2-2): GAGVSQTPSNKVTEKGKYVELRCDPISGHTALYWYRQSLGQGPEFLIYFQGTGAADDSGLPNDRFFAVRPEGSVSTLKIQRTERGDSAVYLCASSGQYGELFFGEGSRLTVL.

The sample holds one count of this clone. This rearrangement joins TRBV28 to TRBJ2-1; 12 bases align to TRBD2. The V gene end was trimmed by 5 bases and the J gene end by 0 bases; junction bases not matched to a gene: 2. Per germline, CDR1 MDHEN and CDR2 SYDVKM. This CDR3 region has 16 residues. The CDR3 nucleotides are TGTGCCAGCAGTATGACTAGCGGGAGCTCCTACAATGAGCAGTTCTTC. This translates into CASSMTSGSSYNEQFF. The whole variable domain, remainder taken from reference TRBV28 and TRBJ2-1, is DVKVTQSSRYLVKRTGEKVFLECVQDMDHENMFWYRQDPGLGLRLIYFSYDVKMKEKGDIPEGYSVSREKKERFSLILESASTNQTSMYLCASSMTSGSSYNEQFFGPGTRLTVL.

The genes are TRBV7-9 and TRBJ2-2; no clear D. Deletions cut 1 base from V and 1 base from J, with 7 bases between. Per germline, CDR1 SEHNR and CDR2 FQNEAQ (reference sequence). The CDR3 has 15 residues. For the CDR3, the DNA is TGTGCCAGCAGCTTAGGCTCAAAGAACACCGGGGAGCTGTTTTTT. The encoded protein is CASSLGSKNTGELFF.

This clone appeared a single time. The chain couples TRBV30 to TRBJ1-5; no clear D. Germline loops: CDR1 GTSNPN, CDR2 SVGIG (reference sequence). The CDR3 loop spans 18 amino acids. Trimming removed 0 bases at V and 1 base at J, with 19 bases between. The CDR3 loop reads CAWSVSQTFFGSNQPQHF. CDR3 coding DNA: TGTGCCTGGAGTGTCTCACAGACCTTTTTTGGGAGCAATCAGCCCCAGCATTTT.

This clone was seen once. The genes are TRBV19 and TRBJ2-7; 7 bases are a match to TRBD2. With V trimmed by 6 bases and J by 3 bases, 8 bases remained unmatched. The germline gives CDR1 LNHDA, CDR2 SQIVND (reference sequence). The CDR3 has 14 amino acids. CDR3 nucleotides: TGTGCCAGTAGCTCGGGGGGAGAAAACTACGAGCAGTACTTC. Protein product: CASSSGGENYEQYF.

This chain connects TRBV28 to TRBJ1-4, with D unclear. V dropped 5 bases and J dropped 3 bases, with 13 bases sitting between them. The V gene's germline CDR1 is MDHEN and CDR2 SYDVKM. The CDR3 covers 15 residues. Written as DNA, the CDR3 is TGTGCCAGCAGTCGGGCCGATTCGGCTAATGAAAAACTGTTTTTT. Protein sequence: CASSRADSANEKLFF. Drawing the rest from reference TRBV28 and TRBJ1-4, the complete variable domain is DVKVTQSSRYLVKRTGEKVFLECVQDMDHENMFWYRQDPGLGLRLIYFSYDVKMKEKGDIPEGYSVSREKKERFSLILESASTNQTSMYLCASSRADSANEKLFFGSGTQLSVL.

CDR3 sequence: CASRGQGLETYEQYF. CDR3 DNA sequence: TGTGCCAGTAGAGGACAGGGGCTAGAAACCTACGAGCAGTACTTC. The gene calls are TRBV19 and TRBJ2-7; TRBD1 aligns across 9 bases. The germline CDR1 and CDR2 sequences are LNHDA and SQIVND (reference sequence). The length of the CDR3 is 15 residues. V was pared by 6 bases and J by 2 bases, with 8 bases of the junction left unmatched.

The V call is TRBV24-1, the J call TRBJ2-1, with 7 bases identical to TRBD1. Germline CDR1 reads KGHDR; CDR2 reads SFDVKD. The trim removed 4 bases at V and 5 bases at J, leaving 16 bases unmatched. The CDR3 runs to 18 residues. The CDR3 loop is CATSDQINSGTDNNEQFF. CDR3 DNA: TGTGCCACCAGTGACCAAATTAACTCCGGGACAGATAACAATGAGCAGTTCTTC.

The V and J genes are TRBV4-2 and TRBJ2-1; possibly TRBD2 for D (5 bases). V was shortened by 5 bases and J by 7 bases, with 12 bases between the two germline ends. Germline V CDR1 and CDR2: LGHNA, YNFKEQ. This CDR3 is 13 amino acids long. The CDR3 loop reads CASSDNGGNEQFF. The CDR3 nucleotides read TGTGCCAGCAGCGACAATGGCGGGAATGAGCAGTTCTTC.

The table lists this clone with a count of one. The rearrangement joins TRBV4-1 to TRBJ1-2; D possibly corresponds to TRBD1 (6 bases). Germline V gene lookup returns CDR1 MGHRA and CDR2 YSYEKL. The CDR3 has 14 amino acids. V lost 7 bases and J lost 2, with 14 bases in between. The CDR3 is CASIHRVPNYGYTF. The CDR3 DNA sequence: TGCGCCAGCATCCACAGGGTCCCAAACTATGGCTACACCTTC.

The chain is built from TRBV4-1 and TRBJ2-7; 11 bases fit TRBD2. With 1 base clipped from V and 4 bases from J, the junction kept 3 bases outside the gene matches. Germline CDR1 reads MGHRA; CDR2 reads YSYEKL. The CDR3 length is 15 residues. This CDR3 reads CASSQVLAGGYEQYF. CDR3 DNA sequence: TGCGCCAGCAGCCAAGTTCTAGCGGGAGGATACGAGCAGTACTTC.

CDR3 loop: CASSFSGQIDQPQHF. The CDR3 nucleotides read TGTGCCAGCAGCTTTTCCGGACAGATTGATCAGCCCCAGCATTTT. The genes are TRBV7-2 and TRBJ1-5; D might be TRBD1 (6 bases). With 3 bases removed from V and 5 bases from J, the gap between germline ends came to 14 bases. The germline gives CDR1 SGHTA, CDR2 FQGNSA. The CDR3 is 15 residues long.

J is TRBJ1-1 and V is TRBV27, with D uncertain. V was pared by 3 bases and J by 0 bases, with 8 bases between. The CDR3 is made up of 14 amino acids. CDR1 MNHEY and CDR2 SMNVEV come from the germline V gene (reference sequence). CDR3 in DNA: TGTGCCAGCAGTTTGGACGTAATGAACACTGAAGCTTTCTTT. As protein: CASSLDVMNTEAFF.

The V and J genes are TRBV28 and TRBJ1-4, with D perhaps matching TRBD1 (5 bases). Trimming took 2 bases from V and 15 from J, leaving 10 bases between them. This CDR3 is 11 amino acids long. CDR1 is MDHEN, CDR2 SYDVKM, per germline. The chain's CDR3 is CASSLKRGMFF. Written as DNA, the CDR3 is TGTGCCAGCAGTTTAAAGAGGGGAATGTTTTTT.